This TCR beta chain is from a study of T-cell memory formation after mild COVID-19. The V end lost 4 bases, the J end lost 4 bases, and 10 bases lay between the germline ends. There are 13 residues in the CDR3. The germline CDR1 and CDR2 sequences are SGHAT and FQNNGV. TCRdb re-derived calls from the 5' RACE reads in MiXCR, one entry per CDR3 protein. Of 250,000 or so distinct CDR3 sequences listed, roughly 18% were seen once; the top ten hold 20% to 25%. Study-wide results and limits: There was no confirmation that second-wave clones peaking on day 37 were SARS-CoV-2 specific.

In this sample, this clonotype turned up a few times. Its antigen is unidentified. The sequence was collected from a man aged 18 to 29 who had mild COVID-19 (a few samples of this study predate the infection). Cell type and time point are not known. Sequenced input: PBMCs or a T cell subset sorted from them (not recorded which). J is TRBJ1-1 and V is TRBV11-2; D ambiguous. The CDR3 loop reads CASSSHGPTEAFF. The CDR3 DNA reads as TGTGCCAGCAGCTCCCACGGGCCCACTGAAGCTTTCTTT. The full variable domain, completed using reference TRBV11-2 and TRBJ1-1, is EAGVAQSPRYKIIEKRQSVAFWCNPISGHATLYWYQQILGQGPKLLIQFQNNGVVDDSQLPKDRFSAERLKGVDSTLKIQPAKLEDSAVYLCASSSHGPTEAFFGQGTRLTVV.